A single sample gave rise to the 18 T cell receptor beta chains below, sequenced in a study of shared clonotypes between healthy human individuals. Measured with immunoSEQ multiplex PCR; TCRdb has only the in-frame clones, and not every one. The sample yields 1,500,000 or so clones, roughly 96% seen once. Sequenced material: naive CD4+ T cells sorted from blood. The subset is: CD45RA+ positively selected. The receptors here all came from a man aged 25-40 years in good health.

The V gene is TRBV4-3, the J gene TRBJ1-1; 11 bases map to TRBD1. The CDR3 contains 14 residues. After removal of 4 bases from V and 4 bases from J, the junction contained 2 bases not matched to a gene. The germline gives CDR1 LGHNA, CDR2 YSLEER. CDR3 bases: TGCGCCAGCAGCCGGACAGGGGGCAGCACTGAAGCTTTCTTT. This sequence encodes CASSRTGGSTEAFF.

The V gene is TRBV5-4, the J gene TRBJ2-3, with D possibly matching TRBD2 (5 bases). The CDR3 loop spans 15 amino acids. Between the trimmed V and J ends, which lost 3 bases and 2 bases, there was a span of 13 bases. Germline V gene data show CDR1 as SGHNT and CDR2 as YYREEE (reference sequence). CDR3 sequence reads: CASSSWTRATDTQYF. In DNA form, the CDR3 reads TGTGCCAGCAGCTCTTGGACTCGAGCCACAGATACGCAGTATTTT.

This chain joins TRBV15 and TRBJ2-5; D gene unclear. The V gene's germline CDR1 is LNHNV and CDR2 YYDKDF (reference sequence). Between the trimmed V and J ends, which lost 0 bases and 5 bases, there was a span of 10 bases. The CDR3 is 14 residues long. CDR3 bases: TGTGCCACCAGCAGAGATTTTGGAGCGGAGACCCAGTACTTC. Translated: CATSRDFGAETQYF.

V usage is TRBV5-1 and J usage is TRBJ2-1; 9 bases agree with TRBD2. The CDR3 is 16 residues long. The V gene's germline CDR1 is SGHRS and CDR2 YFSETQ. Losses at the gene ends were 3 bases for V and 0 bases for J; bases not matched to a gene: 4. In DNA form, the CDR3 reads TGCGCCAGCAGCTGGGGTAGCGGGAGCTCCTACAATGAGCAGTTCTTC. This sequence encodes CASSWGSGSSYNEQFF.

The chain employs TRBV20-1 and TRBJ2-1, with D perhaps TRBD1 or TRBD2 (5 bases each). The germline V and J ends were trimmed by 1 base and 14 bases, with 12 bases remaining between them. Germline V gene lookup returns CDR1 DFQATT and CDR2 SNEGSKA (reference sequence). The CDR3 is 11 amino acids. DNA for the CDR3: TGCAGTGCTAGAGGGGGGTTGCGGGAGTTCTTC. Protein product: CSARGGLREFF.

The rearrangement links TRBV5-4 to TRBJ1-5; 7 positions match TRBD1. The V and J ends lost 0 bases and 0 bases, in that order; junction bases with no gene match: 0. From germline, CDR1 is SGHNT and CDR2 YYREEE (reference sequence). The CDR3 runs to 15 residues. CDR3 nucleotides: TGTGCCAGCAGCTTGGGACAGGGTAGCAATCAGCCCCAGCATTTT. Translation: CASSLGQGSNQPQHF.

The rearrangement uses TRBV28 and TRBJ1-1; D is undetermined. Per the germline V gene, CDR1 is MDHEN and CDR2 is SYDVKM. Trimming cost V 8 bases and J 7 bases, with 11 bases left between them. CDR3 length: 11 amino acids. The CDR3 reads CASSQVFEAFF. CDR3 DNA sequence: TGTGCCAGCTCCCAGGTCTTTGAAGCTTTCTTT. Combining the CDR3 with reference TRBV28 and TRBJ1-1 gives the whole variable domain DVKVTQSSRYLVKRTGEKVFLECVQDMDHENMFWYRQDPGLGLRLIYFSYDVKMKEKGDIPEGYSVSREKKERFSLILESASTNQTSMYLCASSQVFEAFFGQGTRLTVV.

Here the CDR3 reads CAISEQRDYEQYF. In nucleotides, the CDR3 is TGTGCCATCAGTGAACAGCGGGACTACGAGCAGTACTTC. The J gene is TRBJ2-7, the V gene TRBV10-3, with 7 positions matching TRBD2. The CDR3 length is 13 residues. In germline, CDR1 is ENHRY, CDR2 SYGVKD. V lost 3 bases, J lost 3 bases, and 2 bases stayed unmatched.

In nucleotides, the CDR3 is TGCAGCGTGAGGACGGCGGGAGGGGAGCAGTTCTTC. Translated: CSVRTAGGEQFF. V is TRBV29-1 and J is TRBJ2-1, with TRBD2 matching over 9 bases. Germline CDR1 is SQVTM and CDR2 is ANQGSEA. The CDR3 is made up of 12 amino acids. J was trimmed by 10 bases and V by 6 bases; bases with no gene match: 7.

The gene calls are TRBV11-3 and TRBJ2-5, with TRBD1 matching 11 bases. Germline CDR1 SGHNT, CDR2 YENEEA. V gave up 6 bases and J gave up 1 base; unmatched junction bases: 7. This CDR3 is built from 16 residues. CDR3 residues: CASSLGTGGFQETQYF. The CDR3 DNA sequence: TGTGCCAGCAGTCTTGGGACAGGGGGGTTCCAAGAGACCCAGTACTTC.

J is TRBJ1-1 and V is TRBV10-1; D unresolved. The germline V gene has CDR1 WNHNN and CDR2 SYGVQD (reference sequence). This CDR3 has 15 residues. The V gene lost 3 bases and the J gene lost 0 bases, with 11 bases spanning the gap. CDR3 sequence reads: CASSDSPTMNTEAFF. CDR3 DNA: TGCGCCAGCAGTGATAGTCCTACCATGAACACTGAAGCTTTCTTT.

This sequence joins TRBV7-9 and TRBJ2-1, with TRBD2 as a possible D gene (5 bases). This CDR3 spans 12 amino acids. Trimming left V 8 bases short and J 7 bases short, with 12 bases between. Germline CDR1 is SEHNR and CDR2 is FQNEAQ (reference sequence). CDR3 sequence (DNA): TGTGCCAGCCGATGGACTCAAAATGAGCAGTTCTTC. It yields the protein CASRWTQNEQFF.

The J gene is TRBJ2-3, the V gene TRBV2; D may match TRBD1 or TRBD2 (8 bases each). The V gene's germline CDR1 is SNHLY and CDR2 FYNNEI. V was shortened by 3 bases and J by 6 bases, with 19 bases between the two germline ends. The CDR3 spans 16 residues. The CDR3 nucleotides read TGTGCCAGCAGTGACGGGACTAGGACAGGGCCCGATACGCAGTATTTT. The encoded protein is CASSDGTRTGPDTQYF.

The chain recombines TRBV7-9 with TRBJ1-4; D call uncertain. This CDR3 is built from 18 residues. CDR1 and CDR2 from the germline V gene are SEHNR and FQNEAQ (reference sequence). Trimming took off 1 base at V and 0 bases at J, with 15 bases between the two ends. CDR3 coding DNA: TGTGCCAGCAGCTTAGTACGCACAACCCTTGCAACTAATGAAAAACTGTTTTTT. This codes for CASSLVRTTLATNEKLFF.

The genes are TRBV6-5 and TRBJ2-2; perhaps TRBD1 as D (6 bases). CDR1 and CDR2 from the germline V gene are MNHEY and SVGAGI. The CDR3 runs 15 residues. V lost 4 bases to trimming and J lost 5 bases, with 14 bases between them. The CDR3, as DNA: TGTGCCAGCAGTTCGTGGGGGCACTCAACCGGGGAGCTGTTTTTT. It is translated as CASSSWGHSTGELFF.

V usage is TRBV28 and J usage is TRBJ2-5; 12 nucleotides match TRBD2. Unmatched junction bases numbered 5, after V lost 5 bases and J lost 4 bases. Germline-derived CDR1 and CDR2 are MDHEN and SYDVKM. This CDR3 is 15 amino acids long. Here the CDR3 DNA reads TGTGCCAGCAGTCCCCAACTAGCGGGAGGAGAGACCCAGTACTTC. Translating gives CASSPQLAGGETQYF. The whole variable domain, remainder taken from reference TRBV28 and TRBJ2-5, is DVKVTQSSRYLVKRTGEKVFLECVQDMDHENMFWYRQDPGLGLRLIYFSYDVKMKEKGDIPEGYSVSREKKERFSLILESASTNQTSMYLCASSPQLAGGETQYFGPGTRLLVL.

The CDR3 loop reads CASSFGGRYGYTF. The DNA for the CDR3 is TGTGCCAGCAGCTTTGGGGGCCGGTATGGCTACACCTTC. The chain recombines TRBV7-9 with TRBJ1-2; TRBD1 is a possible D gene (6 bases). The CDR3 contains 13 residues. CDR1 and CDR2 (germline): SEHNR, FQNEAQ (reference sequence). Trimming took off 3 bases at V and 5 bases at J, with 10 bases between the two ends.

This clone was counted between two and nine times. Written as DNA, the CDR3 is TGCGCCAGCAGCTTGGTGGGCGGATACAATCAGCCCCAGCATTTT. It yields the protein CASSLVGGYNQPQHF. The chain carries TRBV5-1 and TRBJ1-5; the D is unclear. The germline V and J ends were trimmed by 0 bases and 3 bases, with 10 bases remaining between them. This CDR3 spans 15 amino acids. Germline-derived CDR1 and CDR2 are SGHRS and YFSETQ.